This entry features one T cell receptor beta chain sequence. The antigen is unknown. Germline CDR1 and CDR2: MNHEY and SMNVEV (reference sequence). The CDR3 is made up of 14 amino acids. The entry originates in a study of CXCR3-negative and CXCR3-positive naive CD8 T cells. UMI-tagged TRB cDNA libraries were built via 5' RACE. TCRdb re-called the 5' RACE reads; one entry per CDR3 protein, DNA not given. This sample's clone table lists 50,000 to 65,000 distinct CDR3 sequences. Study-wide points: Because surface CD5 did not distinguish the naive subsets, TCR strength was inferred from TRB CDR3 properties. Hydrophobicity was higher for TRB CDR3s found in CXCR3-positive naive cells than in CXCR3-negative naive cells. Comparably high diversity marked both naive subsets, whereas memory CD8+ cells had much lower diversity.

Phenotypically, naive CD8+ T cells corresponded to CD45RO-CCR7+CD27+CD95-. The sequenced sample consisted of naive CXCR3+ CD8+ T cells from blood. Described subset: CD45RO-CCR7+CD27+CD95- naive CD8+ T cells expressing CXCR3 (TNR3+). This clonotype was sampled from a human donor in good health. Some clones in this sample may be carry-over from other donors' samples. V and J are TRBV27 and TRBJ2-7; the TCRdb call, TRBD1, lacks DNA for checking. CDR3: CASSLWDNLYEQYF.